These 27 T cell receptor beta chains came from one sample sequenced in a study of cytomegalovirus exposure and HLA in healthy donors. PCR amplification relied on 60 Vbeta primers (plus 13 Jbeta primers). Measured with immunoSEQ multiplex PCR; TCRdb has only the in-frame clones, and not every one. This sample has 100,000 or so clones, with approximately 89% found just once. The sequencing sample was made of PBMCs. The receptors here all came from a man aged 25-45 years in good health and CMV-seronegative.

The chain carries TRBV2 and TRBJ2-5; 12 bases are a match to TRBD2. Germline V gene data show CDR1 as SNHLY and CDR2 as FYNNEI. The V segment lost 2 bases and the J segment 5 bases; nucleotides outside the gene matches: 6. The length of the CDR3 is 16 residues. The CDR3 DNA reads TGTGCCAGCAGTGAACTAGCGGGAGGGCCCTTGGAGACCCAGTACTTC. It specifies CASSELAGGPLETQYF.

V and J are TRBV27 and TRBJ2-7; 7 bases line up with TRBD2. The junction had 8 bases not matched to a gene; V was cut back by 6 bases and J by 0 bases. Germline V lookup: CDR1 MNHEY, CDR2 SMNVEV (reference sequence). The CDR3 has 15 residues. CDR3 amino acids: CASRGAGPSSYEQYF. CDR3 nucleotides: TGTGCCAGCAGGGGAGCGGGACCGAGCTCCTACGAGCAGTACTTC.

This chain uses TRBV2 with TRBJ1-3; D not resolved. Per the germline V gene, CDR1 is SNHLY and CDR2 is FYNNEI. V gave up 5 bases and J gave up 4 bases, with 12 bases separating them. The CDR3 runs to 14 residues. Here the CDR3 reads CASSIHQAGNTIYF. CDR3 bases: TGTGCCAGCAGTATCCACCAGGCAGGAAACACCATATATTTT.

The chain uses TRBV30 and TRBJ2-5; TRBD2 agrees at 8 bases. V lost 0 bases, J lost 7 bases, and 7 bases stayed unmatched. The germline gives CDR1 GTSNPN, CDR2 SVGIG (reference sequence). This CDR3 is built from 14 residues. The CDR3 spells CAWSVQRELGTQYF. CDR3 coding DNA: TGTGCCTGGAGTGTACAGCGGGAGTTGGGGACCCAGTACTTC.

This clone showed up just a few times. The CDR3 nucleotides read TGTGCCTGGAGTAGGGGTCGCAATCAGCCCCAGCATTTT. This codes for CAWSRGRNQPQHF. The chain has TRBV30 and TRBJ1-5, with TRBD1 as a possible D gene (5 bases). Trimming stripped 2 bases from V and 2 bases from J, with 7 bases between. The CDR3 loop spans 13 amino acids. Germline values: CDR1 GTSNPN, CDR2 SVGIG (reference sequence).

This sequence joins TRBV6-4 and TRBJ1-2; no clear D. Germline V gives CDR1 MRHNA, CDR2 SNTAGT. This CDR3 has 13 residues. V lost 0 bases to trimming and J lost 8 bases, with 10 bases between them. The CDR3 sequence: CASSDSNGEGYTF. CDR3 DNA: TGTGCCAGCAGTGACTCGAACGGGGAAGGCTACACCTTC.

This rearrangement joins TRBV2 to TRBJ1-4, with TRBD1 matching 7 bases. Germline-derived CDR1 and CDR2 are SNHLY and FYNNEI. CDR3 length equals 14 residues. V was pared by 6 bases and J by 8 bases, with 9 bases of the junction left unmatched. Here the CDR3 DNA reads TGTGCCAGCAGCGACCCGACAGGGTACGAAAAACTGTTTTTT. It codes for CASSDPTGYEKLFF.

The V call is TRBV18, the J call TRBJ2-1; D may be TRBD1 (6 bases). The V and J ends lost 3 bases and 9 bases respectively, with 15 bases between them. This CDR3 contains 14 residues. The germline gives CDR1 KGHSH, CDR2 LQKENI. The CDR3 region has the DNA TGTGCCAGCTCACCTACCACAGGGTTTGGTGAGCAGTTCTTC. It is translated as CASSPTTGFGEQFF.

This chain links TRBV28 with TRBJ1-2; TRBD1 aligns across 9 bases. The V and J ends lost 4 bases and 6 bases, in that order; junction bases with no gene match: 9. There are 15 residues in the CDR3. Germline lookup yields CDR1 MDHEN and CDR2 SYDVKM. The CDR3 protein is CASSWDRDLKHGYTF. The CDR3 DNA sequence: TGTGCCAGCAGTTGGGACAGGGACCTAAAGCATGGCTACACCTTC.

The chain has TRBV6-6 and TRBJ2-5, with a tentative D call TRBD2 (6 bases). The V gene lost 5 bases and the J gene lost 4 bases, with 14 bases spanning the gap. The CDR3 is 14 residues long. Germline V CDR1 and CDR2: MNHNY, SVGAGI (reference sequence). The CDR3 DNA is TGTGCCAGCAGTCGGACCCGGGGAGGAGAGACCCAGTACTTC. This codes for CASSRTRGGETQYF.

This chain joins TRBV6-6 and TRBJ1-4, with 9 bases lining up with TRBD1. Germline loops: CDR1 MNHNY, CDR2 SVGAGI (reference sequence). This CDR3 spans 14 amino acids. With V trimmed by 6 bases and J by 7 bases, 6 bases remained unmatched. The CDR3 region is CASSWTGEGEKLFF. CDR3 nucleotides: TGTGCCAGCAGCTGGACAGGGGAGGGTGAAAAACTGTTTTTT.

The V and J genes are TRBV2 and TRBJ2-4, with a tentative D call TRBD2 (5 bases). CDR1 SNHLY and CDR2 FYNNEI come from the germline V gene. V lost 4 bases and J 6 bases, leaving 16 bases between the germline ends. The CDR3 sequence is 15 residues long. In nucleotides, the CDR3 is TGTGCCAGCAGTGTAACCGGGGTTGTTTTAAACATTCAGTACTTC. This codes for CASSVTGVVLNIQYF.

The chain recombines TRBV4-2 with TRBJ1-1; the D gene is possibly TRBD1 (5 bases). Trimming removed 3 bases from V and 4 bases from J, with 12 bases in between. The CDR3 has 14 residues. Germline V gene lookup returns CDR1 LGHNA and CDR2 YNFKEQ. CDR3 in DNA: TGTGCCAGCAGCCAGGAGGGGTTTGTCACTGAAGCTTTCTTT. This codes for CASSQEGFVTEAFF.

The rearrangement uses TRBV29-1 and TRBJ2-1, with 11 bases identical to TRBD2. The V gene end was trimmed by 3 bases and the J gene end by 3 bases; junction bases not matched to a gene: 7. Germline V gives CDR1 SQVTM, CDR2 ANQGSEA. This CDR3 is 16 amino acids long. The CDR3 reads CSVENSGRAFYNEQFF. CDR3 coding DNA: TGCAGCGTTGAGAATAGCGGGAGGGCCTTCTACAATGAGCAGTTCTTC.

V is TRBV7-3 and J is TRBJ2-3; D is possibly TRBD1 (6 bases). Trimming cost V 5 bases and J 0 bases, with 18 bases left between them. Germline V gene data show CDR1 as SGHTA and CDR2 as FQGTGA. The CDR3 loop spans 17 amino acids. As DNA, the CDR3 is TGTGCCAGCAGCCTACTAGGGGACATTGGAAGCACAGATACGCAGTATTTT. The encoded protein is CASSLLGDIGSTDTQYF.

The CDR3 sequence is CASSSLAGDLTGYEQYF. For the CDR3, the DNA is TGTGCCAGCAGCTCCCTAGCGGGAGATTTAACAGGTTACGAGCAGTACTTC. The rearrangement joins TRBV7-2 to TRBJ2-7; 10 nucleotides line up with TRBD2. In germline, CDR1 is SGHTA, CDR2 FQGNSA. The ends lost 4 bases at V and 4 bases at J; junction bases unmatched: 13. The CDR3 extends over 17 amino acids.

V gene TRBV7-9 combines with J gene TRBJ1-5; 7 bases line up with TRBD1. V lost 0 bases and J lost 6; bases outside the gene matches: 2. This CDR3 contains 14 residues. Germline-derived CDR1 and CDR2 are SEHNR and FQNEAQ (reference sequence). The CDR3 region is CASSLAGGSQPQHF. The CDR3 coding sequence is TGTGCCAGCAGCTTAGCAGGGGGCAGTCAGCCCCAGCATTTT. Drawing the rest from reference TRBV7-9 and TRBJ1-5, the complete variable domain is DTGVSQNPRHKITKRGQNVTFRCDPISEHNRLYWYRQTLGQGPEFLTYFQNEAQLEKSRLLSDRFSAERPKGSFSTLEIQRTEQGDSAMYLCASSLAGGSQPQHFGDGTRLSIL.

The chain links TRBV4-1 to TRBJ1-5, with unresolved D. Germline V gene lookup returns CDR1 MGHRA and CDR2 YSYEKL. This CDR3 has 17 amino acids. Trimming removed 0 bases at V and 0 bases at J, with 12 bases between. CDR3 amino acids: CASSQDTRHYSNQPQHF. The CDR3 nucleotides are TGCGCCAGCAGCCAAGATACCAGACATTATAGCAATCAGCCCCAGCATTTT.

This clone was observed a single time. This rearrangement joins TRBV7-3 to TRBJ1-1; D ambiguous. Germline V lookup: CDR1 SGHTA, CDR2 FQGTGA. V dropped 5 bases and J dropped 0 bases, with 7 bases sitting between them. There are 13 residues in the CDR3. The CDR3 nucleotides read TGTGCCAGCAGCAGCGAAATGAACACTGAAGCTTTCTTT. Encoded protein: CASSSEMNTEAFF.

The V call is TRBV6-5, the J call TRBJ1-1, with a tentative D call TRBD1 (6 bases). CDR3 size: 15 residues. Trimming took 2 bases from V and 0 from J, leaving 10 bases between them. Germline V gene lookup returns CDR1 MNHEY and CDR2 SVGAGI. The CDR3, as DNA: TGTGCCAGCAGTTACCGACAGGTTATGAACACTGAAGCTTTCTTT. It codes for CASSYRQVMNTEAFF.

The chain joins TRBV28 to TRBJ1-2; D call uncertain. The V gene's germline CDR1 is MDHEN and CDR2 SYDVKM. V was clipped by 5 bases and J by 7 bases, with 11 bases between them. CDR3 length: 12 amino acids. The CDR3 DNA reads TGTGCCAGCAGTGTTCGCAGACTTGGCTACACCTTC. Translated: CASSVRRLGYTF.

The chain joins TRBV6-1 to TRBJ1-1; no reliable D call. This CDR3 is built from 14 residues. Germline CDR1 is MNHNS and CDR2 is SASEGT. V was clipped by 6 bases and J by 1 base, with 12 bases between them. The CDR3 reads CASRAVMGNTEAFF. CDR3 nucleotide sequence: TGTGCCAGCAGGGCGGTTATGGGGAACACTGAAGCTTTCTTT.

V is TRBV6-1 and J is TRBJ1-3; possible D gene TRBD1, 6 bases. The germline gives CDR1 MNHNS, CDR2 SASEGT. The CDR3 extends over 14 amino acids. Trimming removed 9 bases from V and 8 bases from J, with 20 bases in between. This chain's CDR3 is CASHRDVNGYTIYF. CDR3 DNA: TGTGCCAGTCACAGGGATGTTAACGGCTACACCATATATTTT.

This clone has only one observation. The genes are TRBV18 and TRBJ1-3; D is undetermined. The germline V gene has CDR1 KGHSH and CDR2 LQKENI. V lost 2 bases to trimming and J lost 0 bases, with 11 bases between them. The CDR3 consists of 16 residues. CDR3: CASSPNGGNSGNTIYF. The CDR3 bases are TGTGCCAGCTCACCAAATGGAGGGAACTCTGGAAACACCATATATTTT.

This chain connects TRBV28 to TRBJ1-3; D remains ambiguous. The V end lost 3 bases, the J end lost 6 bases, and 21 bases lay between the germline ends. Germline values: CDR1 MDHEN, CDR2 SYDVKM. CDR3 length: 17 amino acids. CDR3 bases: TGTGCCAGCAGTTTTTTCGGCGACTTTGTCGAGTCAAACACCATATATTTT. Its translation: CASSFFGDFVESNTIYF.

The V and J genes are TRBV7-6 and TRBJ2-2; the match to TRBD2 covers 8 bases. There are 19 residues in the CDR3. CDR1 and CDR2 (germline): SGHVS, FNYEAQ. Trimming at V came to 0 bases and at J to 1 base, leaving 10 bases not matched to a gene. This CDR3 reads CASSLARASGLGNTGELFF. The DNA of the CDR3 is TGTGCCAGCAGCTTAGCGCGGGCTAGCGGGCTCGGGAACACCGGGGAGCTGTTTTTT.

The DNA of the CDR3 is TGTGCCTGGAGTGTACCAGGGGGAACTAGCTATGGCTACACCTTC. Amino acids: CAWSVPGGTSYGYTF. V usage is TRBV30 and J usage is TRBJ1-2; 7 bases line up with TRBD1. After removal of 0 bases from V and 4 bases from J, the junction contained 8 bases not matched to a gene. Per the germline V gene, CDR1 is GTSNPN and CDR2 is SVGIG (reference sequence). The CDR3 runs 15 residues.